The 6 T cell receptor beta chains in this list originate from one sample, sequenced in a study of response to subunit inactivated influenza vaccine. TCRdb processed the RT-PCR reads anew with MiXCR; each CDR3 protein has one entry. Of about 650,000 distinct CDR3 sequences in the sample, about a sixth were seen once. Sample: PBMCs from blood, taken 11 to 12 days after vaccination. Receptor source: a man aged 45 to 65 who received an inactivated influenza vaccine.

The chain couples TRBV7-2 to TRBJ2-1, with D perhaps matching TRBD2 (6 bases). CDR1 and CDR2 from the germline V gene are SGHTA and FQGNSA. The CDR3 consists of 17 residues. Between the trimmed V and J ends, which lost 0 bases and 0 bases, there was a span of 12 bases. CDR3 coding DNA: TGTGCCAGCAGCTTAGCTCCCCGGGGGATCTCCTACAATGAGCAGTTCTTC. As protein: CASSLAPRGISYNEQFF.

The chain couples TRBV19 to TRBJ2-1; no firm D call. The CDR3 length is 15 residues. The V gene lost 3 bases and the J gene lost 0 bases, with 9 bases spanning the gap. Germline lookup yields CDR1 LNHDA and CDR2 SQIVND (reference sequence). CDR3 bases: TGTGCCAGTAGTATTGACTTAACCTCCTACAATGAGCAGTTCTTC. Translated, it gives CASSIDLTSYNEQFF.

The chain employs TRBV20-1 and TRBJ2-7; D gene ambiguous. Germline values: CDR1 DFQATT, CDR2 SNEGSKA (reference sequence). The ends were cut back, 4 bases at V and 9 bases at J, with 22 bases in the middle. This CDR3 contains 14 residues. The CDR3 region is CSANQANLTTRQYF. In DNA, the CDR3 is TGCAGTGCTAATCAGGCTAACTTAACTACGAGGCAGTACTTC.

In its sample, this clonotype was seen a few times. The genes are TRBV5-3 and TRBJ1-5; D unresolved. TRBV5-3 is given ORF status, its function remaining uncertain. The CDR3 has 13 residues. V was cut by 6 bases and J by 5 bases, with 12 bases left in between. CDR3 nucleotides: TGTGCCAGAATAGGGAGAGGGCATCAGCCCCAGCATTTT. It yields the protein CARIGRGHQPQHF.

The rearrangement uses TRBV5-1 and TRBJ1-6; D ambiguous. Per germline, CDR1 SGHRS and CDR2 YFSETQ. This CDR3 has 14 residues. Deletions cut 4 bases from V and 5 bases from J, with 10 bases between. The CDR3 reads CASSTKADNSPLHF. The CDR3 DNA reads as TGCGCCAGCAGCACCAAGGCCGATAATTCACCCCTCCACTTT.

The J gene is TRBJ1-4, the V gene TRBV20-1; D is ambiguous. With 0 bases removed from V and 0 bases from J, the gap between germline ends came to 11 bases. From germline, CDR1 is DFQATT and CDR2 SNEGSKA (reference sequence). This CDR3 comprises 16 residues. DNA of the CDR3: TGCAGTGCTAGAGAGGCAGAACGAACAACTAATGAAAAACTGTTTTTT. It is translated as CSAREAERTTNEKLFF.